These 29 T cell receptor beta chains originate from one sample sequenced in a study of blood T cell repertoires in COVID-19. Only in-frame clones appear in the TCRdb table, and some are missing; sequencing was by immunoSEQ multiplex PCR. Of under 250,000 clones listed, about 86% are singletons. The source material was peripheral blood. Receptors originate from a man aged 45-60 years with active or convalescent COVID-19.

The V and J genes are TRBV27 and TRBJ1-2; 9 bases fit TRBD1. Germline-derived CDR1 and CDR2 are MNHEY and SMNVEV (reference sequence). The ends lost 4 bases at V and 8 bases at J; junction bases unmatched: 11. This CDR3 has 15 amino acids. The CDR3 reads CASSSLGQGTMGYTF. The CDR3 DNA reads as TGTGCCAGCAGTTCCCTGGGACAGGGTACTATGGGCTACACCTTC.

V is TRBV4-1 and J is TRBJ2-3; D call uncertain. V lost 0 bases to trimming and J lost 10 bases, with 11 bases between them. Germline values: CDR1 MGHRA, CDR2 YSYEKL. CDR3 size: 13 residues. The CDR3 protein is CASSQDRSRSQYF. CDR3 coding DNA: TGCGCCAGCAGCCAAGATCGGAGTAGGTCGCAGTATTTT.

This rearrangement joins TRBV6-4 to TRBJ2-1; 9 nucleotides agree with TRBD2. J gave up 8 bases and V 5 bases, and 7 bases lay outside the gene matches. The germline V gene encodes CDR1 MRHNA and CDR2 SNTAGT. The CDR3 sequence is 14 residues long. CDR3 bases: TGTGCCAGCAGTCGCGGAGCGGGGGGTGATGAGCAGTTCTTC. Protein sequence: CASSRGAGGDEQFF.

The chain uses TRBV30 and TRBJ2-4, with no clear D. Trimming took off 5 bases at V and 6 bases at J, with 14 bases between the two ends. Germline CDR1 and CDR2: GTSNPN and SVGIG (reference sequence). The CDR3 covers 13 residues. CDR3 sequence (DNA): TGTGCCTGGCTTGAACCTACTCGAAACATTCAGTACTTC. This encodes CAWLEPTRNIQYF.

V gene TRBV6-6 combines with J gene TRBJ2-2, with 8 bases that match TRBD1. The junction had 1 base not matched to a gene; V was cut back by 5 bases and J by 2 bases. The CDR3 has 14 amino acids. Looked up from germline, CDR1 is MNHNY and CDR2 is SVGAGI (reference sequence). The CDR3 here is CASSGQGNTGELFF. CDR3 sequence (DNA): TGTGCCAGCAGTGGACAGGGAAACACCGGGGAGCTGTTTTTT.

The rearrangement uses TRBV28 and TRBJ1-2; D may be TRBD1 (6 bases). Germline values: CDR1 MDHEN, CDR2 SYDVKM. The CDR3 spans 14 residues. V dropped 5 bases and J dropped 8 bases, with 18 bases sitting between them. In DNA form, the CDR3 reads TGTGCCAGCAGTACCCTTTGGGGGCGCGGGGGCTACACCTTC. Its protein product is CASSTLWGRGGYTF.

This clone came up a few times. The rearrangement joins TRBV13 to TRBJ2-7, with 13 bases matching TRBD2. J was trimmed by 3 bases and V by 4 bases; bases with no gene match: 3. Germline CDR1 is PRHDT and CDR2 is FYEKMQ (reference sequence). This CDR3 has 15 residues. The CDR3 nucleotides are TGTGCCAGCAGCTCCTGGACTAGCGGGGGCTACGAGCAGTACTTC. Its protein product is CASSSWTSGGYEQYF.

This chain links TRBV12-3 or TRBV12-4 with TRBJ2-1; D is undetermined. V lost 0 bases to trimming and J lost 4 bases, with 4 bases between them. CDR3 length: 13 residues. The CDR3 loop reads CASSLALYNEQFF. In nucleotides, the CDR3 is TGTGCCAGCAGTTTAGCTCTTTACAATGAGCAGTTCTTC.

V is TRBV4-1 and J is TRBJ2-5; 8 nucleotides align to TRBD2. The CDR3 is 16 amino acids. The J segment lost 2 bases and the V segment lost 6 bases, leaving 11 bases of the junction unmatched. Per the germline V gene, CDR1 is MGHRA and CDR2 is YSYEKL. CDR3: CASSHGGEREQETQYF. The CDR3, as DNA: TGCGCCAGCAGTCACGGGGGGGAGCGGGAACAAGAGACCCAGTACTTC.

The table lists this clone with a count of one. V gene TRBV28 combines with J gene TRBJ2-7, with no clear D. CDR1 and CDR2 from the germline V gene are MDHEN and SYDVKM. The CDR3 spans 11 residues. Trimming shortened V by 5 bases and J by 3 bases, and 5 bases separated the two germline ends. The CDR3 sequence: CASSPNYEQYF. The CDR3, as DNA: TGTGCCAGCAGTCCCAACTACGAGCAGTACTTC. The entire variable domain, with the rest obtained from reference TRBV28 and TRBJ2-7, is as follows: DVKVTQSSRYLVKRTGEKVFLECVQDMDHENMFWYRQDPGLGLRLIYFSYDVKMKEKGDIPEGYSVSREKKERFSLILESASTNQTSMYLCASSPNYEQYFGPGTRLTVT.

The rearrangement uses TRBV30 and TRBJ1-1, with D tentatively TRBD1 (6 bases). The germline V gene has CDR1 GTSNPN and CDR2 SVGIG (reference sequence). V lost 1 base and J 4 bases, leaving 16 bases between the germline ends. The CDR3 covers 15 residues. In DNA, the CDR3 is TGTGCCTGGAGTGAAAGCAGGGGAGTAACCACTGAAGCTTTCTTT. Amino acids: CAWSESRGVTTEAFF. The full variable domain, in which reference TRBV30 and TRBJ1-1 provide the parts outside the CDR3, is SQTIHQWPATLVQPVGSPLSLECTVEGTSNPNLYWYRQAAGRGLQLLFYSVGIGQISSEVPQNLSASRPQDRQFILSSKKLLLSDSGFYLCAWSESRGVTTEAFFGQGTRLTVV.

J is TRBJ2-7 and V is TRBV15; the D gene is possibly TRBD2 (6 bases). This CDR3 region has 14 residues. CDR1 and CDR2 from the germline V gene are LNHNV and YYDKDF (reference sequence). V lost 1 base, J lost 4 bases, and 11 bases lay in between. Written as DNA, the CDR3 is TGTGCCACCAGCAGAGGGACGGGGGTTTACGAGCAGTACTTC. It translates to CATSRGTGVYEQYF.

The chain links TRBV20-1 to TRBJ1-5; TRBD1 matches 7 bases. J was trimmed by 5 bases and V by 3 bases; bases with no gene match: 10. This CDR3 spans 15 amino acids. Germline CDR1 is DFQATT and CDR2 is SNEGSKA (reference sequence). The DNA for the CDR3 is TGCAGTGCTAGTAAGGGGGCCGCGGGTGATCAGCCCCAGCATTTT. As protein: CSASKGAAGDQPQHF.

CDR3 in amino acids: CASSLDRSTRTDTQYF. The CDR3 nucleotides read TGTGCCAGCAGCTTAGACAGGTCGACCCGCACAGATACGCAGTATTTT. The chain couples TRBV7-9 to TRBJ2-3, with D perhaps matching TRBD1 (5 bases). Germline V CDR1 and CDR2: SEHNR, FQNEAQ (reference sequence). V shed 1 base and J shed 1 base, with 12 bases lying between them. CDR3 length: 16 amino acids. Combining the CDR3 with reference TRBV7-9 and TRBJ2-3 gives the whole variable domain DTGVSQNPRHKITKRGQNVTFRCDPISEHNRLYWYRQTLGQGPEFLTYFQNEAQLEKSRLLSDRFSAERPKGSFSTLEIQRTEQGDSAMYLCASSLDRSTRTDTQYFGPGTRLTVL.

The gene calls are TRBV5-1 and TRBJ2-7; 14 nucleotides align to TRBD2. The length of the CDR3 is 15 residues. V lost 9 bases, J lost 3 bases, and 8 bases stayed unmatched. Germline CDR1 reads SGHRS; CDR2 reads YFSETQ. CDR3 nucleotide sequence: TGCGCCACCTCCCCGGGACTAGCGGGGGACTACGAGCAGTACTTC. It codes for CATSPGLAGDYEQYF.

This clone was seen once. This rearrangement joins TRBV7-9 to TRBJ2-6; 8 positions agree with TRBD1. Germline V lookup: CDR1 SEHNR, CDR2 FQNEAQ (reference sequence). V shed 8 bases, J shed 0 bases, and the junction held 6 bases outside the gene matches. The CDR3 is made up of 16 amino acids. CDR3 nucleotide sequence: TGTGCCAGCTCGGGACAGGAAAACTCTGGGGCCAACGTCCTGACTTTC. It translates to CASSGQENSGANVLTF.

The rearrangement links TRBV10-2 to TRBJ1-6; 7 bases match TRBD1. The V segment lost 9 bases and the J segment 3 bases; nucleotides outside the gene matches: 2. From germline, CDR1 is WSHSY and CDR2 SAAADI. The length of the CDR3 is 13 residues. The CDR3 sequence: CASHRGYNSPLHF. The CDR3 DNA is TGCGCCAGTCACAGGGGCTATAATTCACCCCTCCACTTT.

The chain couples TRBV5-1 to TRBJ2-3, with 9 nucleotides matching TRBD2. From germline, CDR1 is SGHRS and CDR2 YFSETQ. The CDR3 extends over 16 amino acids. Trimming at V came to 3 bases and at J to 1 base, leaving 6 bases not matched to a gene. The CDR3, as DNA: TGCGCCAGCAGCTGGAGGATAGCGGGGGGCACAGATACGCAGTATTTT. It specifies CASSWRIAGGTDTQYF.

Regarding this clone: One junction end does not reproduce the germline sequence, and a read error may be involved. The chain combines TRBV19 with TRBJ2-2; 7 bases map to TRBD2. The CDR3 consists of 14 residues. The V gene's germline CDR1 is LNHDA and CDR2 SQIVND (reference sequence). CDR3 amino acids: CASSIGTTTAELFF. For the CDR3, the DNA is TGTGCCAGTAGTATTGGGACTACGACCGCGGAGCTGTTTTTT.

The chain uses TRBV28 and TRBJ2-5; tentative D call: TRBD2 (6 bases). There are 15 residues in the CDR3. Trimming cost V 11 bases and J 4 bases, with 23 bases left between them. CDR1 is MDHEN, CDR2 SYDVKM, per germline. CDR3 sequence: CAAKQDISGGETQYF. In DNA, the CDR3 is TGTGCCGCAAAACAGGATATTAGCGGCGGAGAGACCCAGTACTTC.

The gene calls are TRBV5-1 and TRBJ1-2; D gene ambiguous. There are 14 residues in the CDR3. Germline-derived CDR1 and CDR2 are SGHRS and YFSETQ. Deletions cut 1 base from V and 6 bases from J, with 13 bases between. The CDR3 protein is CASSLYGQRDGYTF. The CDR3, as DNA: TGCGCCAGCAGCTTGTATGGGCAGAGGGATGGCTACACCTTC.

CDR3 in DNA: TGTGCCAGCAGTTACTCGCAGGCTACCTACGAGCAGTACTTC. Amino acid sequence: CASSYSQATYEQYF. This chain links TRBV6-2 or TRBV6-3 with TRBJ2-7, with D unresolved. This CDR3 is built from 14 residues. Germline V lookup: CDR1 MNHEY, CDR2 SVGEGT. V lost 0 bases and J 2 bases, leaving 8 bases between the germline ends.

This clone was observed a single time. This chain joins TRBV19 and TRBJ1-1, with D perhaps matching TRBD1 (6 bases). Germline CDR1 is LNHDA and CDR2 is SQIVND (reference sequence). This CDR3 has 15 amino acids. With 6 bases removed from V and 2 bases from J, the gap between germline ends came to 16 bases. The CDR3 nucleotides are TGTGCCAGTAGACCTCATGGACAGACTAACACTGAAGCTTTCTTT. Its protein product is CASRPHGQTNTEAFF.

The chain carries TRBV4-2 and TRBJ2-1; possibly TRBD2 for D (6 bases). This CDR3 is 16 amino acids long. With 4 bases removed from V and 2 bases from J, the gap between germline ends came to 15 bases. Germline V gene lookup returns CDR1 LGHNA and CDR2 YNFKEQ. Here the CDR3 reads CASSRIGSTAYNEQFF. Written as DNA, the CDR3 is TGTGCCAGCAGCCGGATCGGGAGTACGGCCTACAATGAGCAGTTCTTC.

The DNA for the CDR3 is TGTGCCAGCAGCCGACAGGGTGGAAATAATTCACCCCTCCACTTT. It is translated as CASSRQGGNNSPLHF. This rearrangement joins TRBV28 to TRBJ1-6; 7 positions match TRBD1. Germline V lookup: CDR1 MDHEN, CDR2 SYDVKM. The CDR3 is 15 residues long. With 6 bases clipped from V and 5 bases from J, the junction kept 7 bases outside the gene matches. Filled out from reference TRBV28 and TRBJ1-6, the complete variable domain reads DVKVTQSSRYLVKRTGEKVFLECVQDMDHENMFWYRQDPGLGLRLIYFSYDVKMKEKGDIPEGYSVSREKKERFSLILESASTNQTSMYLCASSRQGGNNSPLHFGNGTRLTVT.

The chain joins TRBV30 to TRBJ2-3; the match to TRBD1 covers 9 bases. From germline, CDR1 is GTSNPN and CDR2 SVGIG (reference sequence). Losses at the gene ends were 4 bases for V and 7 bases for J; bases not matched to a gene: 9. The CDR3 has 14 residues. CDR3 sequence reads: CAWNRDRASNTQYF. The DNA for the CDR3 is TGTGCCTGGAACCGGGACAGGGCTTCTAATACGCAGTATTTT. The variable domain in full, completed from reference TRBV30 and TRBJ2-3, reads SQTIHQWPATLVQPVGSPLSLECTVEGTSNPNLYWYRQAAGRGLQLLFYSVGIGQISSEVPQNLSASRPQDRQFILSSKKLLLSDSGFYLCAWNRDRASNTQYFGPGTRLTVL.

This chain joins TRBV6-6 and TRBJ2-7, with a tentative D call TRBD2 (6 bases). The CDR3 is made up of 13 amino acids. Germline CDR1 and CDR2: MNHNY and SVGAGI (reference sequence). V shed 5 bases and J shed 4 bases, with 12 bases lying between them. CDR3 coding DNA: TGTGCCAGCAGTGGGACGGGGGAATACGAGCAGTACTTC. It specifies CASSGTGEYEQYF.

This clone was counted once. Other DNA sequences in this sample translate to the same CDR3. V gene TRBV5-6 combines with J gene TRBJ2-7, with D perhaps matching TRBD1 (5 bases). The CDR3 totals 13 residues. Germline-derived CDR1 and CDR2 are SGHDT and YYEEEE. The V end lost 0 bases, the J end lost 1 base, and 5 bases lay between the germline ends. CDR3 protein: CASSLAGSYEQYF. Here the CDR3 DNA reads TGTGCCAGCAGCTTGGCAGGGTCCTACGAGCAGTACTTC.

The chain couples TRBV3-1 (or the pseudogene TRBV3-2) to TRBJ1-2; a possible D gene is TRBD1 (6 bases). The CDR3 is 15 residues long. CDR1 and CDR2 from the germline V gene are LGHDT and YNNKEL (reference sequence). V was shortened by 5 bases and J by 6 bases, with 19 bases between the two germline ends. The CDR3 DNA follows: TGTGCCAGCAGCAAACAAACAGGGCAGATGGATGGCTACACCTTC. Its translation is CASSKQTGQMDGYTF.